This T cell receptor (beta chain) was identified during a study of T-cell memory formation after mild COVID-19. Findings and caveats of the study: Clones contracting day 15 to 85 were balanced CD4/CD8; later expanders leaned CD4+.

This clonotype was seen a few times. The target antigen is unknown. V was pared by 5 bases and J by 5 bases, with 10 bases of the junction left unmatched. The germline V gene has CDR1 SGHTA and CDR2 FQGNSA. The CDR3 is 16 residues long. TCRdb reprocessed the 5' RACE reads via MiXCR and lists one record per CDR3 protein. The data show roughly 350,000 distinct CDR3 sequences, with under 30% seen just once and about 14% held by the top ten. Sample: PBMCs or a T cell subset sorted from them (not recorded which). The receptor comes from an adult woman who had mild COVID-19 (a few samples of this study predate the infection). Cell type and time point are not known. The chain uses TRBV7-2 and TRBJ2-5, with TRBD2 matching 11 bases. CDR3: CASSRELAGVGETQYF. The CDR3 DNA follows: TGTGCCAGCAGCCGAGAACTAGCGGGAGTAGGCGAGACCCAGTACTTC.